This is a list of T cell receptor beta chains from one sample in a study of breast tumors, draining lymph nodes, adjacent tissues. TCRdb re-called the multiplex PCR reads with MiXCR, one entry per CDR3 protein. The sample shows 130,000 or so distinct CDR3 sequences, under 25% of them seen only once. Sequences were obtained from axillary lymph node tissue. The receptor set was obtained from a female donor with breast cancer. Some clones in this sample may be carry-over from other donors' samples. Each CDR3 is given with its conserved first and last residue. A D gene is named only where the DNA matches it firmly. A row's size may be missing; if present it is once, few, many or a size class.

CDR3 DNA	CDR3 protein	clone size	J gene	D gene	CDR3 length	V gene
TGTGCCAGCAGTGCCAGCTATTCCTACGAGCAGTACTTC	CASSASYSYEQYF	few	TRBJ2-7	.	13	TRBV6-1
TGTGCCAGCAACCCCACCGACTCCTACAATGAGCAGTTCTTC	CASNPTDSYNEQFF	many	TRBJ2-1	.	14	TRBV2
TGTGCCAGCTCATACGGACAGGTGGGCACAGATACGCAGTATTTT	CASSYGQVGTDTQYF	.	TRBJ2-3	TRBD1	15	TRBV18
TGTGCCAGCAGCCAAAAGATCCTAGACGCTGAGACCCAGTACTTC	CASSQKILDAETQYF	few	TRBJ2-5	.	15	TRBV3-1
TGCAGTGCTAGACCCTATCGGGGAGGGAGCTCCTACAATGAGCAGTTCTTC	CSARPYRGGSSYNEQFF	many	TRBJ2-1	TRBD2	17	TRBV20-1
TGTGCCTGGAACGTGGGGAGGAGGGAGCAGTACTTC	CAWNVGRREQYF	many	TRBJ2-7	.	12	TRBV30
TGTGCCAGTAGTAGAGCCCACAGGGACAATCAGCCCCAGCATTTT	CASSRAHRDNQPQHF	few	TRBJ1-5	.	15	TRBV19
TGTGCCAGCAGCGTAGGGCAGGGAATGAATCAGCCCCAGCATTTT	CASSVGQGMNQPQHF	.	TRBJ1-5	.	15	TRBV9
TGTGCCAGCAGCCAAGGAGCGGGAGTGGCAGATACGCAGTATTTT	CASSQGAGVADTQYF	many	TRBJ2-3	TRBD2	15	TRBV3-1
TGCGCCAGCAGCTTGGGTGGTAGCGGGGGCTACAATGAGCAGTTCTTC	CASSLGGSGGYNEQFF	many	TRBJ2-1	TRBD2	16	TRBV5-1
TGTGCCACCCAGGGGAGTGAGCAGTTCTTC	CATQGSEQFF	many	TRBJ2-1	.	10	TRBV12-3/TRBV12-4
TGTGCCAGCAGTTTATACCGGGAGGTCTCCTACGAGCAGTACTTC	CASSLYREVSYEQYF	.	TRBJ2-7	TRBD2	15	TRBV28
TGTGCCAGCAGCTTGGGGGGCTTGCGGGAGACCGCCGAGCAGTACTTC	CASSLGGLRETAEQYF	many	TRBJ2-7	TRBD2	16	TRBV5-4
TGTGCCAGCACGGCTGGGCGGGCGGCCTACGAGCAGTACTTC	CASTAGRAAYEQYF	many	TRBJ2-7	.	14	TRBV28
TGTGCCAGCAGTCCCCCCGCAGGGTCTGGAAACACCATATATTTT	CASSPPAGSGNTIYF	many	TRBJ1-3	.	15	TRBV28
TGTGCCAGCAGGAGCACCGGGGAGCTGTTTTTT	CASRSTGELFF	many	TRBJ2-2	.	11	TRBV6-1
TGTGCCACCAGTGTAGGACAGGGAAGCGTTTACAATGAGCAGTTCTTC	CATSVGQGSVYNEQFF	many	TRBJ2-1	TRBD1	16	TRBV24-1
TGCAGTGCTAGAGATCCGGGCCAAACCCCCACAGATACGCAGTATTTT	CSARDPGQTPTDTQYF	many	TRBJ2-3	.	16	TRBV20-1
TGTGCCAGCAGTTTGTGGAGCACAGATACGCAGTATTTT	CASSLWSTDTQYF	many	TRBJ2-3	.	13	TRBV27
TGTGCCATCAGTGAGTCTTCAGAGGGTACGCAGTATTTT	CAISESSEGTQYF	many	TRBJ2-3	.	13	TRBV10-3
TGTGCCAGCAGTTACGGGAATGAGATTGTGGAGACCCAGTACTTC	CASSYGNEIVETQYF	many	TRBJ2-5	.	15	TRBV6-2/TRBV6-3
TGCGCCAGCAGCCAAGATGGCGGGTCGGAAGGTAATGAAAAACTGTTTTTT	CASSQDGGSEGNEKLFF	many	TRBJ1-4	.	17	TRBV4-3
TGTGCCAGCAGCGACCCCGGGGGCCCCCCAGGGACCCAGTACTTC	CASSDPGGPPGTQYF	many	TRBJ2-5	.	15	TRBV12-3/TRBV12-4
TGCAGTGCTAGACAGGGAAGGGCTGAAAAACTGTTTTTT	CSARQGRAEKLFF	many	TRBJ1-4	.	13	TRBV20-1
TGTGCCAGCTCACAGGACAGAAACTCTGGAAACACCATATATTTT	CASSQDRNSGNTIYF	.	TRBJ1-3	.	15	TRBV18
TGTGCCAGCAGCCATGACAGGCAGGCGAACACCGGGGAGCTGTTTTTT	CASSHDRQANTGELFF	few	TRBJ2-2	.	16	TRBV5-4
TGCGCCAGCAGGACGGTTAATGAGCAGTTCTTC	CASRTVNEQFF	many	TRBJ2-1	.	11	TRBV10-2
TGTGCCAGCAGGGATACAGGGTTCAATTCACCCCTCCACTTT	CASRDTGFNSPLHF	many	TRBJ1-6	.	14	TRBV3-1
TGTGCCAGTAGTGGGGACAGGGGGGGTTCCTACGAGCAGTACTTC	CASSGDRGGSYEQYF	many	TRBJ2-7	TRBD1	15	TRBV19
TGTGCCAGCAGCACCGGACAGGGTAAGCCTAATGAGCAGTTCTTC	CASSTGQGKPNEQFF	many	TRBJ2-1	TRBD1	15	TRBV28
TGTGCCAGCAACTCGGGACCACCCTACGAGCAGTACTTC	CASNSGPPYEQYF	.	TRBJ2-7	.	13	TRBV28
TGTGCCAGCAGCCAAGTTGCGGGAGCTGGGGAGCAGTACTTC	CASSQVAGAGEQYF	many	TRBJ2-7	TRBD2	14	TRBV3-1
TGTGCCACCAAAGAGGAGACCCAGTACTTC	CATKEETQYF	many	TRBJ2-5	.	10	TRBV28